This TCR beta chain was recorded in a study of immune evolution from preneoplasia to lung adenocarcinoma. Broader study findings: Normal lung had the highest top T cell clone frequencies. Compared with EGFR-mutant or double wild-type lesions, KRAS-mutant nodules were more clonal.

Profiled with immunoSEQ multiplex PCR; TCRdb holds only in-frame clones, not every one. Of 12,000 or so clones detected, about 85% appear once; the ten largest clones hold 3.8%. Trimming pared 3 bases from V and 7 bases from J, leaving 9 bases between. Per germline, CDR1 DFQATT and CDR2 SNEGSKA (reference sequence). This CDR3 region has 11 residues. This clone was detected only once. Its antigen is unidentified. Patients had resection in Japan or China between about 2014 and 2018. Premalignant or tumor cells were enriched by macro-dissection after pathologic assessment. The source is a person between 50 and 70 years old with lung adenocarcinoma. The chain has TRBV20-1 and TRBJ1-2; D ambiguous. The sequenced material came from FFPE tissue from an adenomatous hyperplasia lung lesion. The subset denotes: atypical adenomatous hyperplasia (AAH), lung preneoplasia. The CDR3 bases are TGCAGTGCTAGTAAGGAGGCTGGCTACACCTTC. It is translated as CSASKEAGYTF.